One and the same sample provided the 9 T cell receptor beta chains below, sequenced in a study of blood T cell repertoires in COVID-19. TCRdb keeps only in-frame clones here, not all; method: immunoSEQ multiplex PCR. Here the sample spans nearly 110,000 clones, about 93% being singletons. The sample was peripheral blood. All receptors come from a woman in her thirties with acute or convalescent COVID-19.

This rearrangement joins TRBV9 to TRBJ1-6; D ambiguous. This CDR3 has 15 residues. Germline CDR1 is SGDLS and CDR2 is YYNGEE. V lost 0 bases to trimming and J lost 7 bases, with 11 bases between them. CDR3 loop: CASSVDPFLNSPLHF. The CDR3 region has the DNA TGTGCCAGCAGCGTAGACCCTTTCCTAAATTCACCCCTCCACTTT.

This rearrangement joins TRBV6-5 to TRBJ1-4, with a tentative D call TRBD1 (5 bases). CDR1 and CDR2 (germline): MNHEY, SVGAGI. This CDR3 has 14 residues. Trimming took 7 bases from V and 0 from J, leaving 9 bases between them. As DNA, the CDR3 is TGTGCCAGCAAGGACACAGCAACTAATGAAAAACTGTTTTTT. Its protein is CASKDTATNEKLFF.

CDR3 protein: CASSPRGFIQPQHF. Here the CDR3 DNA reads TGTGCCAGTAGTCCGAGAGGGTTTATTCAGCCCCAGCATTTT. The chain links TRBV19 to TRBJ1-5, with D hard to call. There are 14 residues in the CDR3. Trimming removed 5 bases at V and 6 bases at J, with 14 bases between. CDR1 and CDR2 from the germline V gene are LNHDA and SQIVND (reference sequence). The full variable domain, its missing parts supplied by reference TRBV19 and TRBJ1-5, is DGGITQSPKYLFRKEGQNVTLSCEQNLNHDAMYWYRQDPGQGLRLIYYSQIVNDFQKGDIAEGYSVSREKKESFPLTVTSAQKNPTAFYLCASSPRGFIQPQHFGDGTRLSIL.

The rearrangement uses TRBV30 and TRBJ1-2; no reliable D call. There are 14 residues in the CDR3. V was trimmed by 2 bases and J by 6 bases, leaving 16 bases between them. The V gene's germline CDR1 is GTSNPN and CDR2 SVGIG (reference sequence). CDR3 region: CAWSTRTAADGYTF. The CDR3 bases are TGTGCCTGGAGTACCAGAACCGCCGCCGATGGCTACACCTTC.

The genes are TRBV9 and TRBJ1-5, with TRBD1 as a possible D gene (5 bases). CDR3 length: 14 residues. Germline assignment: CDR1 SGDLS and CDR2 YYNGEE. V lost 0 bases to trimming and J lost 5 bases, with 9 bases between them. CDR3 bases: TGTGCCAGCAGCGTAGCTGACAGTCATCAGCCCCAGCATTTT. Its protein is CASSVADSHQPQHF.

Here the CDR3 reads CASSSGIGGSNQPQHF. CDR3 DNA sequence: TGTGCCAGCAGTTCAGGGATCGGTGGGAGCAATCAGCCCCAGCATTTT. V and J are TRBV6-5 and TRBJ1-5, with D possibly matching TRBD1 (5 bases). The CDR3 consists of 16 residues. Trimming removed 4 bases from V and 1 base from J, with 14 bases in between. Germline V gene sequence: CDR1 MNHEY, CDR2 SVGAGI.

This sequence joins TRBV28 and TRBJ2-3, with D perhaps matching TRBD2 (6 bases). This CDR3 has 16 amino acids. V was cut by 3 bases and J by 0 bases, with 13 bases left in between. CDR1 and CDR2 (germline): MDHEN, SYDVKM. The CDR3 sequence: CASSFEDYTSTDTQYF. DNA of the CDR3: TGTGCCAGCAGTTTCGAGGACTACACTAGCACAGATACGCAGTATTTT. The entire variable domain, with the rest obtained from reference TRBV28 and TRBJ2-3, is as follows: DVKVTQSSRYLVKRTGEKVFLECVQDMDHENMFWYRQDPGLGLRLIYFSYDVKMKEKGDIPEGYSVSREKKERFSLILESASTNQTSMYLCASSFEDYTSTDTQYFGPGTRLTVL.

This clone was detected only a few times. At one boundary the junction diverges from the germline segment, which might be a read error. The chain has TRBV2 and TRBJ2-1; 10 bases match TRBD2. CDR1 is SNHLY, CDR2 FYNNEI, per germline. The CDR3 loop spans 11 amino acids. This CDR3 reads CGTSAYNEQFF. CDR3 sequence (DNA): TGCGGGACTAGCGCGTACAATGAGCAGTTCTTC.

The chain recombines TRBV27 with TRBJ1-6, with no clear D. Trimming removed 4 bases from V and 11 bases from J, with 12 bases in between. Germline CDR1 reads MNHEY; CDR2 reads SMNVEV (reference sequence). CDR3 size: 13 residues. The CDR3 is CASSSPGVPPLHF. The CDR3 nucleotides are TGTGCCAGCAGTTCTCCCGGGGTTCCACCCCTCCACTTT.